This T cell receptor (beta chain) was documented in a study of blood T cell repertoires in COVID-19. At the level of the study: COVID-19 samples, acute and convalescent, were from the United States, Italy and Spain.

Original processing methods: For nucleated cells, counts were estimated from reference gene primer amplification. Method: immunoSEQ multiplex PCR; TCRdb's copy keeps in-frame clones and lacks some. V and J calls and clone size are as listed in that table; D and trimming were resolved from the DNA. Of some 50,000 clones listed, approximately 86% are singletons. Germline CDR1 reads ENHRY; CDR2 reads SYGVKD. CDR3 length: 12 residues. The ends were cut back, 2 bases at V and 3 bases at J, with 4 bases in the middle. The V gene is TRBV10-3, the J gene TRBJ2-5; D remains ambiguous. Input material: peripheral blood. The sequence came from a man aged 35 to 55 with active COVID-19. The CDR3 DNA follows: TGTGCCATCAGTGAGCCCGAAGAGACCCAGTACTTC. Its translation: CAISEPEETQYF.